These 29 T cell receptor beta chains were sequenced from one sample in a study of cytomegalovirus exposure and HLA in healthy donors. 60 Vbeta and 13 Jbeta primers were used in PCR. Sequencing was performed with immunoSEQ multiplex PCR; in TCRdb, only in-frame clones are kept and a portion is missing. Of more than 100,000 clones listed, roughly 71% are singletons. The sequenced sample consisted of PBMCs. These receptors all come from a woman between 50 and 59 years old in good health and CMV-seropositive.

This rearrangement joins TRBV5-5 to TRBJ2-7; tentatively, D is TRBD1 (5 bases). This CDR3 has 14 residues. Germline CDR1 SGHKS, CDR2 YYEKEE (reference sequence). Trimming stripped 2 bases from V and 6 bases from J, with 15 bases between. As DNA, the CDR3 is TGTGCCAGCAGCTTAGGCAGGGTCACGCGCGAGCAGTACTTC. Protein: CASSLGRVTREQYF.

The count of this clone is one. CDR3 in amino acids: CASSIGTGCEQFF. In DNA, the CDR3 is TGTGCCAGCAGCATCGGGACAGGGTGTGAGCAGTTCTTC. The rearrangement uses TRBV5-6 and TRBJ2-1; 9 bases are a match to TRBD1. With 4 bases clipped from V and 9 bases from J, the junction kept 5 bases outside the gene matches. There are 13 residues in the CDR3. CDR1 and CDR2 (germline): SGHDT, YYEEEE.

Written as DNA, the CDR3 is TGTGCCAGTAGACTAGCGGGGGGACTCTCCTACAATGAGCAGTTCTTC. Its protein product is CASRLAGGLSYNEQFF. The chain combines TRBV19 with TRBJ2-1; 12 bases align to TRBD2. CDR3 size: 16 residues. Germline loops: CDR1 LNHDA, CDR2 SQIVND (reference sequence). With V trimmed by 6 bases and J by 0 bases, 3 bases remained unmatched.

The chain employs TRBV2 and TRBJ1-1; D is ambiguous. Trimming took off 5 bases at V and 0 bases at J, with 16 bases between the two ends. The CDR3 runs to 16 residues. The germline CDR1 and CDR2 sequences are SNHLY and FYNNEI. CDR3 DNA: TGTGCCAGCAGTCCACGAATCGGCGGATTGAACACTGAAGCTTTCTTT. This encodes CASSPRIGGLNTEAFF. Full variable domain (missing parts from reference TRBV2 and TRBJ1-1): EPEVTQTPSHQVTQMGQEVILRCVPISNHLYFYWYRQILGQKVEFLVSFYNNEISEKSEIFDDQFSVERPDGSNFTLKIRSTKLEDSAMYFCASSPRIGGLNTEAFFGQGTRLTVV.

This clone was found a few times. J is TRBJ1-3 and V is TRBV7-6; perhaps TRBD1 as D (5 bases). The germline V gene encodes CDR1 SGHVS and CDR2 FNYEAQ. The CDR3 covers 14 residues. Trimming cost V 8 bases and J 0 bases, with 11 bases left between them. The CDR3 here is CASGEGNSGNTIYF. The CDR3 DNA is TGTGCCAGCGGGGAGGGGAACTCTGGAAACACCATATATTTT.

Here the CDR3 DNA reads TGTGCCAGCAGCGTACAGTCTACCTACAATGAGCAGTTCTTC. Its protein is CASSVQSTYNEQFF. This chain links TRBV7-2 with TRBJ2-1; D is uncertain. Germline assignment: CDR1 SGHTA and CDR2 FQGNSA. V was cut by 5 bases and J by 2 bases, with 10 bases left in between. CDR3 length: 14 residues.

The rearrangement uses TRBV19 and TRBJ2-1; D gene ambiguous. CDR3 length equals 14 residues. The germline V and J ends were trimmed by 4 bases and 4 bases, with 11 bases remaining between them. Germline assignment: CDR1 LNHDA and CDR2 SQIVND (reference sequence). CDR3 loop: CASSTPGSYNEQFF. The CDR3 DNA reads as TGTGCCAGTAGTACCCCTGGCAGTTACAATGAGCAGTTCTTC.

V and J are TRBV7-6 and TRBJ1-6; D is unresolved. The CDR3 consists of 14 residues. With 7 bases removed from V and 7 bases from J, the gap between germline ends came to 14 bases. Germline V CDR1 and CDR2: SGHVS, FNYEAQ. CDR3 sequence reads: CASKWAGSNSPLHF. CDR3 in DNA: TGTGCCAGCAAGTGGGCCGGATCGAATTCACCCCTCCACTTT.

This sequence joins TRBV6-1 and TRBJ2-1, with 7 bases matching TRBD2. V was pared by 2 bases and J by 3 bases, with 4 bases of the junction left unmatched. There are 15 residues in the CDR3. CDR1 is MNHNS, CDR2 SASEGT, per germline. CDR3 region: CASSEPPGGYNEQFF. The DNA of the CDR3 is TGTGCCAGCAGTGAACCCCCGGGGGGCTACAATGAGCAGTTCTTC.

This clone has a handful of counts. This chain links TRBV7-9 with TRBJ1-4; D is ambiguous. Germline V gives CDR1 SEHNR, CDR2 FQNEAQ (reference sequence). The V and J ends lost 5 bases and 5 bases respectively, with 6 bases between them. The CDR3 contains 12 residues. The CDR3 reads CASSPRNEKLFF. The DNA of the CDR3 is TGTGCCAGCAGCCCCCGGAATGAAAAACTGTTTTTT. Together with reference TRBV7-9 and TRBJ1-4, the CDR3 gives the full variable domain: DTGVSQNPRHKITKRGQNVTFRCDPISEHNRLYWYRQTLGQGPEFLTYFQNEAQLEKSRLLSDRFSAERPKGSFSTLEIQRTEQGDSAMYLCASSPRNEKLFFGSGTQLSVL.

The CDR3 bases are TGTGCCAGCAACCCTCTGGAGGGCCGGAACACTGAAGCTTTCTTT. Protein product: CASNPLEGRNTEAFF. The chain is built from TRBV27 and TRBJ1-1; D remains unclear. Trimming left V 7 bases short and J 1 base short, with 16 bases between. This CDR3 region has 15 residues. Germline V gives CDR1 MNHEY, CDR2 SMNVEV (reference sequence).

The chain carries TRBV21-1 and TRBJ1-1. TRBV21-1 is reported as a pseudogene. This CDR3 has 17 residues. The CDR3 nucleotides read TGTGCCAGCAGCAAAGCGCTTTTAGCGGACCGTTGCACTGAAGCTTTCTTT. It is translated as CASSKALLADRCTEAFF.

V usage is TRBV19 and J usage is TRBJ1-4, with 8 bases fitting TRBD1. CDR3 length equals 13 residues. The germline V gene has CDR1 LNHDA and CDR2 SQIVND (reference sequence). Trimming took 10 bases from V and 4 from J; bases not matched to a gene: 5. The CDR3 DNA reads TGTGCCACACGGACAGGGATTAATGAAAAACTGTTTTTT. It is translated as CATRTGINEKLFF.

V gene TRBV30 combines with J gene TRBJ2-7; 7 bases are shared with TRBD1. Per germline, CDR1 GTSNPN and CDR2 SVGIG (reference sequence). V trimming: 4 bases; J trimming: 3 bases; junction bases outside the gene matches: 3. CDR3 length: 12 amino acids. CDR3 sequence: CAWKGGYYEQYF. The CDR3 region has the DNA TGTGCCTGGAAAGGGGGCTACTACGAGCAGTACTTC.

This sequence joins TRBV5-5 and TRBJ2-1, with a tentative D call TRBD2 (6 bases). V shed 3 bases and J shed 4 bases, with 17 bases lying between them. Germline V CDR1 and CDR2: SGHKS, YYEKEE (reference sequence). The CDR3 runs 16 residues. The CDR3 DNA reads TGTGCCAGCAGCTGGACTATGCCGTTGGGTTACAATGAGCAGTTCTTC. Translation gives CASSWTMPLGYNEQFF. Combining the CDR3 with reference TRBV5-5 and TRBJ2-1 gives the whole variable domain DAGVTQSPTHLIKTRGQQVTLRCSPISGHKSVSWYQQVLGQGPQFIFQYYEKEERGRGNFPDRFSARQFPNYSSELNVNALLLGDSALYLCASSWTMPLGYNEQFFGPGTRLTVL.

The chain has TRBV11-3 and TRBJ2-5; 9 bases line up with TRBD2. The CDR3 has 14 residues. Germline V gene data show CDR1 as SGHNT and CDR2 as YENEEA. V lost 5 bases to trimming and J lost 5 bases; unmatched junction nucleotides: 6. CDR3: CASSRGAGGETQYF. CDR3 in DNA: TGTGCCAGCAGCCGGGGGGCGGGGGGGGAGACCCAGTACTTC.

In this sample, this clone turned up a few times. The rearrangement links TRBV5-1 to TRBJ2-1; 9 positions match TRBD2. From germline, CDR1 is SGHRS and CDR2 YFSETQ. The CDR3 sequence is 17 residues long. V shed 0 bases and J 5 bases; nucleotides not matched to a gene: 9. The CDR3 DNA sequence: TGCGCCAGCAGCTTGGTAATGCGGGGGGGAGTTCACAATGAGCAGTTCTTC. Protein sequence: CASSLVMRGGVHNEQFF.

The chain carries TRBV7-2 and TRBJ2-5, with 10 nucleotides matching TRBD2. J was trimmed by 7 bases and V by 5 bases; bases with no gene match: 10. The germline V gene has CDR1 SGHTA and CDR2 FQGNSA. The CDR3 sequence is 15 residues long. The CDR3 DNA is TGTGCCAGCAGCCTAAAGCGGGGGGGCCATATGACCCAGTACTTC. Its protein product is CASSLKRGGHMTQYF.

V gene TRBV20-1 combines with J gene TRBJ1-2; the D is unclear. Germline lookup yields CDR1 DFQATT and CDR2 SNEGSKA (reference sequence). The CDR3 is 11 amino acids. V was pared by 6 bases and J by 1 base, with 6 bases between. CDR3 DNA sequence: TGCAGTGCCAACAGTAACTATGGCTACACCTTC. This translates into CSANSNYGYTF.

This clone is judged medium-sized. This chain uses TRBV11-3 with TRBJ1-4; no firm D call. The germline V gene has CDR1 SGHNT and CDR2 YENEEA. The V end lost 6 bases, the J end lost 6 bases, and 11 bases lay between the germline ends. The CDR3 covers 13 residues. The CDR3 loop is CASSLRADEKLFF. For the CDR3, the DNA is TGTGCCAGCAGTCTACGAGCGGATGAAAAACTGTTTTTT.

The chain uses TRBV9 and TRBJ1-3; 10 bases are a match to TRBD1. Germline loops: CDR1 SGDLS, CDR2 YYNGEE. The CDR3 totals 16 residues. The V segment lost 0 bases and the J segment 3 bases; nucleotides outside the gene matches: 3. This chain's CDR3 is CASSVGQGASGNTIYF. For the CDR3, the DNA is TGTGCCAGCAGCGTAGGACAGGGGGCGAGTGGAAACACCATATATTTT.

The chain recombines TRBV7-2 with TRBJ1-4, with 8 positions matching TRBD1. In germline, CDR1 is SGHTA, CDR2 FQGNSA. V was pared by 5 bases and J by 12 bases, with 8 bases of the junction left unmatched. The CDR3 loop spans 13 amino acids. In DNA, the CDR3 is TGTGCCAGCAGCCCTCGGACAGGGAGGGAACTGTTTTTT. This codes for CASSPRTGRELFF.

The V call is TRBV6-6, the J call TRBJ1-5; D gene unclear. CDR1 MNHNY and CDR2 SVGAGI come from the germline V gene (reference sequence). Trimming took off 5 bases at V and 4 bases at J, with 12 bases between the two ends. The CDR3 runs to 14 residues. DNA of the CDR3: TGTGCCAGCAGTCCGGGTGTAGAAAATCAGCCCCAGCATTTT. It yields the protein CASSPGVENQPQHF.

This clone was detected once. The CDR3 region has the DNA TGTGCCAGCTCGAGGGTTATTATGGAAGATACGCAGTATTTT. This sequence encodes CASSRVIMEDTQYF. V usage is TRBV7-9 and J usage is TRBJ2-3, with D possibly TRBD2 on 5 matching bases. The V gene lost 8 bases and the J gene lost 5 bases, with 17 bases spanning the gap. CDR3 size: 14 residues. Germline CDR1 SEHNR, CDR2 FQNEAQ (reference sequence).

The J gene is TRBJ2-7, the V gene TRBV6-1; D gene unclear. The CDR3 extends over 12 amino acids. Germline lookup yields CDR1 MNHNS and CDR2 SASEGT. V shed 8 bases and J shed 5 bases, with 13 bases lying between them. The CDR3 reads CASAPLGNEQYF. As DNA, the CDR3 is TGTGCCAGCGCCCCCTTGGGCAACGAGCAGTACTTC.

This clone was seen once. V is TRBV28 and J is TRBJ1-2, with TRBD1 matching over 7 bases. CDR1 is MDHEN and CDR2 is SYDVKM in the germline V gene. With 3 bases clipped from V and 6 bases from J, the junction kept 7 bases outside the gene matches. The CDR3 totals 14 residues. The CDR3 DNA sequence: TGTGCCAGCAGTTTCGACAGGGTTGAGAATGGCTACACCTTC. Its translation is CASSFDRVENGYTF.

The chain has TRBV2 and TRBJ1-4, with D perhaps TRBD1 (6 bases). CDR1 is SNHLY and CDR2 is FYNNEI in the germline V gene. V gave up 6 bases and J gave up 4 bases, with 9 bases separating them. The CDR3 has 13 amino acids. The CDR3 coding sequence is TGTGCCAGCAGCGGACAGTTTAATGAAAAACTGTTTTTT. It codes for CASSGQFNEKLFF.

This clone has only a few counts. The genes are TRBV19 and TRBJ2-1; D not certain. The V and J ends lost 3 bases and 4 bases respectively, with 7 bases between them. Germline V CDR1 and CDR2: LNHDA, SQIVND (reference sequence). The CDR3 covers 13 residues. CDR3 DNA sequence: TGTGCCAGTAGTATTCGGTTATACAATGAGCAGTTCTTC. This gives the protein CASSIRLYNEQFF.

CDR3 in DNA: TGTGCCAGCAGCTTAGGGACAGTCAAAAACATTCAGTACTTC. Its protein product is CASSLGTVKNIQYF. The chain uses TRBV7-9 and TRBJ2-4; maybe TRBD1 (6 bases). Germline V gene sequence: CDR1 SEHNR, CDR2 FQNEAQ (reference sequence). V was trimmed by 1 base and J by 3 bases, leaving 7 bases between them. The CDR3 extends over 14 amino acids.